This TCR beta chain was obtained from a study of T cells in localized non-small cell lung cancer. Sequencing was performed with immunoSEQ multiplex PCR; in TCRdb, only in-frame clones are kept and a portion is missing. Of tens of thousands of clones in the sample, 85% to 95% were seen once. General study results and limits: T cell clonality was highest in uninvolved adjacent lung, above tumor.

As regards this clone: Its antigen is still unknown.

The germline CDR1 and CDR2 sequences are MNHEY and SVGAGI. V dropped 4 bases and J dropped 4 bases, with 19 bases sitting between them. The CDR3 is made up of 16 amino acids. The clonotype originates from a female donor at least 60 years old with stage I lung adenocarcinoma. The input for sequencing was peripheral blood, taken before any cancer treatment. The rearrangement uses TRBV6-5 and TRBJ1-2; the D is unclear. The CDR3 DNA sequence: TGTGCCAGCAGTTCTCCTCGTCGGGGAATGAGCTATGGCTACACCTTC. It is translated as CASSSPRRGMSYGYTF.